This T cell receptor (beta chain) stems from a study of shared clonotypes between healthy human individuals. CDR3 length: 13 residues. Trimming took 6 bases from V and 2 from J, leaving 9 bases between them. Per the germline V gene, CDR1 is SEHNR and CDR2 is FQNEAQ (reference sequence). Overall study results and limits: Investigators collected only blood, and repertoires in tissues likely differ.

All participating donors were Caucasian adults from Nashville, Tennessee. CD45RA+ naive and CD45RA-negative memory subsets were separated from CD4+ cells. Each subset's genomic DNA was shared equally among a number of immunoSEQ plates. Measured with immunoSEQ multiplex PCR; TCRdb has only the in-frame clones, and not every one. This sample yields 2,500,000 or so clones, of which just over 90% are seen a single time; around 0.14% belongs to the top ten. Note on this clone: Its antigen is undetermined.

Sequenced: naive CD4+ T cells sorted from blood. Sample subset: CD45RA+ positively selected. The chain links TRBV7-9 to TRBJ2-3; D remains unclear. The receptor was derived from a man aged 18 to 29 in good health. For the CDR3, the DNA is TGTGCCAGCAGGCCGGCCGTCACAGATACGCAGTATTTT. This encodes CASRPAVTDTQYF.